This entry describes one TCR beta chain. This record belongs to a study of blood T cell repertoires in COVID-19. Study details: Some COVID-19 samples were acute and others convalescent; all came from the United States, Italy and Spain.

Original processing methods: How many nucleated cells were present was estimated from reference gene primer amplification. Profiled with immunoSEQ multiplex PCR; TCRdb holds only in-frame clones, not every one. V and J calls and clone size are copied from that table; D and trimming were computed from the DNA. Among tens of thousands of clones listed, 75% to 90% were seen once. V dropped 1 base and J dropped 1 base, with 17 bases sitting between them. The CDR3 runs to 18 residues. Germline V CDR1 and CDR2: SNHLY, FYNNEI. This TCR came from a man between 50 and 59 years old with active COVID-19. The specimen sequenced was peripheral blood. This sequence joins TRBV2 and TRBJ2-4; D possibly corresponds to TRBD2 (6 bases). CDR3: CASSEGKTSKNAKNIQYF. CDR3 coding DNA: TGTGCCAGCAGTGAAGGAAAAACTAGCAAAAACGCCAAAAACATTCAGTACTTC.